This T cell receptor (beta chain) originates from a study of blood T cell repertoires in COVID-19. Seattle patients were enrolled during active infection and followed longitudinally. This CDR3 comprises 15 residues. V trimming: 4 bases; J trimming: 8 bases; junction bases outside the gene matches: 8. Germline V gene data show CDR1 as GTSNPN and CDR2 as SVGIG (reference sequence). Here immunoSEQ multiplex PCR was the method, and the copy in TCRdb shows in-frame clones only, minus some. This table holds 200,000 to 300,000 clones, 80% to 90% found once. The chain uses TRBV30 and TRBJ1-6; 10 bases fit TRBD1. The receptor comes from a woman of 80 years or more with COVID-19, enrolled during active disease. Sequencing was performed on peripheral blood. In nucleotides, the CDR3 is TGTGCCTGGACTCGGGACAGGGGCTCCGATTCACCCCTCCACTTT. It yields the protein CAWTRDRGSDSPLHF. The full variable domain, completed using reference TRBV30 and TRBJ1-6, is SQTIHQWPATLVQPVGSPLSLECTVEGTSNPNLYWYRQAAGRGLQLLFYSVGIGQISSEVPQNLSASRPQDRQFILSSKKLLLSDSGFYLCAWTRDRGSDSPLHFGNGTRLTVT.